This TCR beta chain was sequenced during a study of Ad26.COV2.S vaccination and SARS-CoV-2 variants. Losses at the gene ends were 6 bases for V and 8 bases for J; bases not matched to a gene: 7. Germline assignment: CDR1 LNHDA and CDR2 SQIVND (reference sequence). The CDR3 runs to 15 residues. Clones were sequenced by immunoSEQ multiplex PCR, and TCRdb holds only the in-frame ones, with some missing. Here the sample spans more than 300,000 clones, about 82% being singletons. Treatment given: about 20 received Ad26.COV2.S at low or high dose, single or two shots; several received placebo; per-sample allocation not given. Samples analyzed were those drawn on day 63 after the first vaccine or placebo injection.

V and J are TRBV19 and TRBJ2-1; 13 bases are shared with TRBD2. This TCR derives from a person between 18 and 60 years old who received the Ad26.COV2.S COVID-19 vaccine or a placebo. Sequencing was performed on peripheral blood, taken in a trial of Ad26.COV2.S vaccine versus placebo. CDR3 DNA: TGTGCCAGTAGCCACACTAGCGGGGGGGCCTATGAGCAGTTCTTC. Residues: CASSHTSGGAYEQFF. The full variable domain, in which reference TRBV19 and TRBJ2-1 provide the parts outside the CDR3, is DGGITQSPKYLFRKEGQNVTLSCEQNLNHDAMYWYRQDPGQGLRLIYYSQIVNDFQKGDIAEGYSVSREKKESFPLTVTSAQKNPTAFYLCASSHTSGGAYEQFFGPGTRLTVL.